The sequence of this TCR beta chain was determined in a study of graft-versus-host responses after intestinal transplantation. At the level of the study: Each patient got anti-thymocyte globulin induction, then tacrolimus and steroids for about 3 years.

This clone has just a few counts. Labeling with CFSE marked 200,000 responder cells, which were plated with 200,000 irradiated, violet-dye-labeled stimulator cells. The J segment lost 1 base and the V segment lost 5 bases, leaving 4 bases of the junction unmatched. This CDR3 comprises 16 residues. The V gene's germline CDR1 is SGHTA and CDR2 FQGNSA. Study-wide results and caveats: HvG clone declines early post-transplant were associated with peak circulating GvH levels.

Clones were read by immunoSEQ multiplex PCR, and TCRdb kept only the in-frame ones, dropping some. The data contain more than 13,000 clones, around 40% of them singletons. The receptor was derived from a human patient who received an intestinal transplant. The rearrangement uses TRBV7-2 and TRBJ2-2; 10 bases fit TRBD1. The sample was alloreactive CD8+ T cells from a mixed lymphocyte reaction culture, taken before intestinal transplant. As for subset: CFSE-low proliferating T cells sorted from approximately 6-day pre-transplant mixed lymphocyte reaction (GvH or HvG direction). CDR3 sequence (DNA): TGTGCCAGCAGCCCGACAGGGGGCTGGAACACCGGGGAGCTGTTTTTT. Its translation: CASSPTGGWNTGELFF.